Shown below are 29 T cell receptor beta chains from a single sample sequenced in a study of blood T cell repertoires in COVID-19. TCRdb's table, derived via immunoSEQ multiplex PCR, lists solely in-frame clones and lacks some. The sample yields about 120,000 clones, around four fifths seen once. Sequencing input: peripheral blood. The receptor source for this set is a human donor in a cohort sampled during active COVID-19.

This chain joins TRBV7-8 and TRBJ2-5, with a weak D call TRBD2 (6 bases). This CDR3 spans 15 amino acids. V lost 0 bases and J lost 5, with 13 bases in between. CDR1 is SGHVS, CDR2 FQNEAQ, per germline. DNA for the CDR3: TGTGCCAGCAGCTTAGCGGAGGGGCCGCGTGAGACCCAGTACTTC. It is translated as CASSLAEGPRETQYF.

The V gene is TRBV6-5, the J gene TRBJ1-1; 10 bases agree with TRBD1. The CDR3 sequence is 15 residues long. Germline V gene lookup returns CDR1 MNHEY and CDR2 SVGAGI. Germline trimming cut 6 bases from V and 4 bases from J; bases unmatched to any gene: 8. The CDR3 nucleotides are TGTGCCAGCAGGAGACAGGGGGCGGAATCCACTGAAGCTTTCTTT. It encodes CASRRQGAESTEAFF.

The J gene is TRBJ2-1, the V gene TRBV9; TRBD2 agrees at 13 bases. This CDR3 has 17 residues. From germline, CDR1 is SGDLS and CDR2 YYNGEE. V trimming: 7 bases; J trimming: 7 bases; junction bases outside the gene matches: 14. This CDR3 reads CASLPTSGGPPGNEQFF. The CDR3 DNA is TGTGCCAGCCTCCCGACTAGCGGGGGGCCCCCGGGTAATGAGCAGTTCTTC.

V and J are TRBV10-1 and TRBJ1-2; 7 bases line up with TRBD1. The junction had 11 bases not matched to a gene; V was cut back by 8 bases and J by 8 bases. Germline lookup yields CDR1 WNHNN and CDR2 SYGVQD (reference sequence). CDR3 length: 13 residues. DNA for the CDR3: TGCGCCAGCTCCGACAGGGAGAATAGGGGCTACACCTTC. Translated, it gives CASSDRENRGYTF.

This chain connects TRBV29-1 to TRBJ2-1; TRBD2 might be the D (6 bases). V shed 4 bases and J shed 2 bases, with 21 bases lying between them. The CDR3 contains 17 residues. The germline gives CDR1 SQVTM, CDR2 ANQGSEA. CDR3 sequence (DNA): TGCAGCGTTGCTGCCATCATACTGCGGGATGCCTACAATGAGCAGTTCTTC. Amino acid sequence: CSVAAIILRDAYNEQFF.

This clone was seen more than once but under ten times. The rearrangement uses TRBV19 and TRBJ1-4; D may be TRBD1 (6 bases). The V gene's germline CDR1 is LNHDA and CDR2 SQIVND (reference sequence). With 3 bases removed from V and 7 bases from J, the gap between germline ends came to 12 bases. The CDR3 totals 14 residues. The CDR3 sequence is CASSIRGGGEKLFF. DNA of the CDR3: TGTGCCAGTAGTATCAGGGGTGGTGGTGAAAAACTGTTTTTT.

The chain combines TRBV6-5 with TRBJ2-4; weak D call: TRBD2 (5 bases). The CDR3 spans 15 residues. Germline-derived CDR1 and CDR2 are MNHEY and SVGAGI. V dropped 0 bases and J dropped 2 bases, with 8 bases sitting between them. The chain's CDR3 is CASSYSYGTKNIQYF. DNA of the CDR3: TGTGCCAGCAGTTACTCGTACGGGACCAAAAACATTCAGTACTTC.

The genes are TRBV7-2 and TRBJ2-1; D is perhaps TRBD2 (6 bases). V lost 1 base and J lost 0, with 7 bases in between. Germline CDR1 is SGHTA and CDR2 is FQGNSA. There are 15 residues in the CDR3. The CDR3 loop is CASSLVGGSYNEQFF. CDR3 coding DNA: TGTGCCAGCAGCTTAGTGGGGGGCTCCTACAATGAGCAGTTCTTC.

The genes are TRBV5-1 and TRBJ2-2, with 11 nucleotides matching TRBD2. The germline V gene has CDR1 SGHRS and CDR2 YFSETQ. Germline trimming cut 6 bases from V and 2 bases from J; bases unmatched to any gene: 6. The CDR3 covers 16 residues. The CDR3 region has the DNA TGCGCCAGCAACCGCCTAGCGGGGGGTAACACCGGGGAGCTGTTTTTT. Translating it yields CASNRLAGGNTGELFF. Full variable domain (rest looked up from reference TRBV5-1 and TRBJ2-2): KAGVTQTPRYLIKTRGQQVTLSCSPISGHRSVSWYQQTPGQGLQFLFEYFSETQRNKGNFPGRFSGRQFSNSRSEMNVSTLELGDSALYLCASNRLAGGNTGELFFGEGSRLTVL.

The V call is TRBV7-2, the J call TRBJ1-1; 8 nucleotides agree with TRBD1. This CDR3 comprises 15 residues. Germline V gene sequence: CDR1 SGHTA, CDR2 FQGNSA. J was trimmed by 5 bases and V by 5 bases; bases with no gene match: 10. The CDR3 coding sequence is TGTGCCAGCAGCCAGCCGACAGGGGTTGGGACTGAAGCTTTCTTT. Protein sequence: CASSQPTGVGTEAFF.

The genes are TRBV5-4 and TRBJ2-3; TRBD1 is a possible D gene (7 bases). Trimming cost V 1 base and J 8 bases, with 14 bases left between them. The CDR3 loop spans 14 amino acids. Looked up from germline, CDR1 is SGHNT and CDR2 is YYREEE (reference sequence). CDR3 protein: CASSLQSGGGTQYF. The CDR3 DNA follows: TGTGCCAGCAGCTTGCAATCAGGGGGAGGTACGCAGTATTTT.

The CDR3 coding sequence is TGTGCCAGCAGCTTGGACAGGGGGCGCCTCGAAAAACTGTTTTTT. This codes for CASSLDRGRLEKLFF. The chain has TRBV14 and TRBJ1-4; TRBD1 matches 11 bases. CDR3 length: 15 amino acids. Germline CDR1 is SGHDN and CDR2 is FVKESK. J was trimmed by 8 bases and V by 5 bases; bases with no gene match: 7.

The chain has TRBV10-1 and TRBJ1-1, with D perhaps matching TRBD1 (5 bases). CDR1 is WNHNN, CDR2 SYGVQD, per germline (reference sequence). The germline V and J ends were trimmed by 0 bases and 4 bases, with 12 bases remaining between them. This CDR3 region has 15 residues. This CDR3 reads CASSESGARGTEAFF. The CDR3 DNA reads TGCGCCAGCAGTGAGTCAGGGGCAAGGGGCACTGAAGCTTTCTTT.

The J gene is TRBJ2-5, the V gene TRBV2; 7 bases are a match to TRBD1. V was clipped by 4 bases and J by 9 bases; unmatched bases: 8. This CDR3 contains 13 residues. Germline V gene lookup returns CDR1 SNHLY and CDR2 FYNNEI. The CDR3: CASSGDTQGAQYF. In DNA form, the CDR3 reads TGTGCCAGCAGTGGGGACACCCAGGGGGCCCAGTACTTC.

The chain carries TRBV10-3 and TRBJ1-4; weak D call: TRBD1 (6 bases). The germline CDR1 and CDR2 sequences are ENHRY and SYGVKD. The CDR3 is made up of 16 amino acids. V shed 4 bases and J shed 3 bases, with 15 bases lying between them. CDR3 nucleotide sequence: TGTGCCATCAGTGCGGGGAACAGGGCGCCTAATGAAAAACTGTTTTTT. Translation: CAISAGNRAPNEKLFF.

The CDR3 region has the DNA TGCGCCAGCAGCTTGGGGCTAGCGGGGGGGCTCAATGAGCAGTTCTTC. This translates into CASSLGLAGGLNEQFF. This chain joins TRBV5-1 and TRBJ2-1; 12 nucleotides agree with TRBD2. CDR3 size: 16 residues. The V and J ends lost 0 bases and 6 bases, in that order; junction bases with no gene match: 4. The V gene's germline CDR1 is SGHRS and CDR2 YFSETQ. Variable domain in full (rest from reference TRBV5-1 and TRBJ2-1): KAGVTQTPRYLIKTRGQQVTLSCSPISGHRSVSWYQQTPGQGLQFLFEYFSETQRNKGNFPGRFSGRQFSNSRSEMNVSTLELGDSALYLCASSLGLAGGLNEQFFGPGTRLTVL.

Note on this clone: Other nucleotide sequences in the sample specify the same CDR3. The chain carries TRBV2 and TRBJ2-1, with 11 nucleotides matching TRBD2. Germline CDR1 reads SNHLY; CDR2 reads FYNNEI. There are 14 residues in the CDR3. After removal of 6 bases from V and 6 bases from J, the junction contained 4 bases not matched to a gene. The CDR3 coding sequence is TGTGCCAGCAGCGGACTAGCGGGCCTCAATGAGCAGTTCTTC. It specifies CASSGLAGLNEQFF.

The chain joins TRBV4-1 to TRBJ1-6; D is undetermined. CDR3 length: 17 residues. The germline gives CDR1 MGHRA, CDR2 YSYEKL. V dropped 5 bases and J dropped 0 bases, with 14 bases sitting between them. Here the CDR3 reads CASSSAPHSSYNSPLHF. CDR3 bases: TGCGCCAGCAGCTCGGCCCCCCACAGCTCCTATAATTCACCCCTCCACTTT.

The gene calls are TRBV11-1 and TRBJ2-7; tentative D call: TRBD1 (5 bases). Between the trimmed V and J ends, which lost 7 bases and 0 bases, there was a span of 10 bases. This CDR3 has 13 amino acids. The germline V gene has CDR1 SGHAT and CDR2 FQDESV (reference sequence). As DNA, the CDR3 is TGTGCCAGCACAGGGCCCAGCTCCTACGAGCAGTACTTC. Translated, it gives CASTGPSSYEQYF.

In this sample, this clone turned up a few times. The chain couples TRBV7-2 to TRBJ2-3; D is perhaps TRBD2 (6 bases). Germline lookup yields CDR1 SGHTA and CDR2 FQGNSA. The V gene lost 5 bases and the J gene lost 2 bases, with 17 bases spanning the gap. The CDR3 extends over 16 amino acids. DNA of the CDR3: TGTGCCAGCAGCCGCGAACCGGGACTCTACACAGATACGCAGTATTTT. Protein: CASSREPGLYTDTQYF.

This clone was recorded a few times. The rearrangement links TRBV28 to TRBJ2-5; tentatively, D is TRBD2 (6 bases). Trimming removed 2 bases from V and 4 bases from J, with 14 bases in between. The germline CDR1 and CDR2 sequences are MDHEN and SYDVKM. The CDR3 covers 15 residues. The CDR3 loop reads CASSLGGTVGETQYF. The CDR3 bases are TGTGCCAGCAGTTTAGGGGGGACGGTGGGAGAGACCCAGTACTTC.

This chain connects TRBV10-1 to TRBJ2-3; TRBD1 matches at 10 bases. Looked up from germline, CDR1 is WNHNN and CDR2 is SYGVQD (reference sequence). V shed 5 bases and J 5 bases; nucleotides not matched to a gene: 7. This CDR3 region has 15 residues. CDR3 residues: CASSPGTGAKDTQYF. CDR3 DNA sequence: TGCGCCAGCAGTCCCGGGACAGGGGCGAAAGATACGCAGTATTTT.

A remark on this clone: A read error may account for a junction end that differs from germline. This chain connects TRBV3-1 (or the pseudogene TRBV3-2) to TRBJ2-3; a possible D gene is TRBD2 (5 bases). The CDR3 sequence is 14 residues long. Germline assignment: CDR1 LGHDT and CDR2 YNNKEL (reference sequence). DNA for the CDR3: TGTGCCGGCAGCCAAGGACTTGTCACAGATACGCAGTATTTT. Translation gives CAGSQGLVTDTQYF.

The chain couples TRBV7-8 to TRBJ2-5; TRBD2 agrees at 14 bases. This CDR3 comprises 16 residues. The V segment lost 5 bases and the J segment 4 bases; nucleotides outside the gene matches: 6. Germline loops: CDR1 SGHVS, CDR2 FQNEAQ. The CDR3 spells CASSAGLAGVGETQYF. CDR3 DNA: TGTGCCAGCAGCGCGGGACTAGCGGGGGTGGGAGAGACCCAGTACTTC.

The CDR3 DNA sequence: TGCGCCAGCAGCCAAGAAGGTTCTTGGGAGATTGAAGCTTTCTTT. Protein sequence: CASSQEGSWEIEAFF. The chain combines TRBV4-3 with TRBJ1-1, with no clear D. Trimming pared 0 bases from V and 7 bases from J, leaving 15 bases between. CDR3 length equals 15 residues. CDR1 and CDR2 from the germline V gene are LGHNA and YSLEER.

The chain couples TRBV18 to TRBJ2-5; 7 bases are shared with TRBD2. Germline V lookup: CDR1 KGHSH, CDR2 LQKENI. This CDR3 is built from 12 residues. V lost 4 bases to trimming and J lost 5 bases; unmatched junction nucleotides: 1. The CDR3 DNA sequence: TGTGCCAGCTCACTTAGCGGGGAGACCCAGTACTTC. Translated, it gives CASSLSGETQYF.

This sequence joins TRBV2 and TRBJ2-7; 9 nucleotides align to TRBD1. The CDR3 runs 16 residues. The germline V gene encodes CDR1 SNHLY and CDR2 FYNNEI. J was trimmed by 6 bases and V by 5 bases; bases with no gene match: 14. CDR3 sequence (DNA): TGTGCCAGCAGTCTCACCCACCAGACAGGGGGTGCCGAGCAGTACTTC. This encodes CASSLTHQTGGAEQYF.

This chain connects TRBV4-3 to TRBJ1-1; tentatively, D is TRBD1 (5 bases). Germline lookup yields CDR1 LGHNA and CDR2 YSLEER. The CDR3 is 13 residues long. The ends were cut back, 6 bases at V and 2 bases at J, with 10 bases in the middle. CDR3 loop: CASSGQLNTEAFF. The DNA of the CDR3 is TGCGCCAGCAGTGGACAACTTAACACTGAAGCTTTCTTT.

The CDR3: CASSPGTPADTQYF. In DNA form, the CDR3 reads TGTGCCAGCAGCCCCGGGACTCCAGCAGATACGCAGTATTTT. The rearrangement joins TRBV7-9 to TRBJ2-3; a possible D gene is TRBD2 (6 bases). CDR1 is SEHNR and CDR2 is FQNEAQ in the germline V gene (reference sequence). Trimming left V 5 bases short and J 4 bases short, with 13 bases between. The CDR3 consists of 14 residues.